These T cell receptor beta chains were read from a single sample in a study of T-cell reconstitution after alpha-beta-depleted transplantation in children. TCRdb re-called the PCR reads through MiXCR, storing one row per CDR3 protein. The sample lists about half a million distinct CDR3 sequences, 9.5% to 15% occurring once. The sequences come from PBMCs from the stem cell graft donor, collected from the stem cell graft. These receptors were taken from a human donor who donated a stem cell graft to a child with combined immunodeficiency. Both conserved end residues are part of each CDR3. The D gene is left open where the match is weak. Some rows mark clone size as missing; the rest say once, few, many or name a class of expanded clone.

d_call	v_call	j_call	clone_size	cdr3_aa	cdr3_nt
.	TRBV5-1	TRBJ1-5	.	CASSSSGKDQPQHF	TGCGCCAGCAGCAGTTCAGGGAAGGATCAGCCCCAGCATTTT
TRBD2	TRBV20-1	TRBJ2-1	many	CSARNPTSGEYNEQFF	TGCAGTGCTAGGAATCCGACTAGCGGGGAATACAATGAGCAGTTCTTC
.	TRBV24-1	TRBJ2-5	many	CATGEQETQYF	TGTGCCACCGGCGAGCAAGAGACCCAGTACTTC
TRBD2	TRBV15	TRBJ2-1	few	CATSRDVSGGYNEQFF	TGTGCCACCAGCAGAGATGTCAGCGGGGGCTACAATGAGCAGTTCTTC
TRBD1	TRBV18	TRBJ2-7	few	CASSLTPGQVFYEQYF	TGTGCCAGCTCACTAACACCGGGACAGGTTTTCTACGAGCAGTACTTC
TRBD1	TRBV28	TRBJ2-1	once	CASSLGQGRRYNEQFF	TGTGCCAGCAGTCTCGGACAGGGTCGCCGATACAATGAGCAGTTCTTC
.	TRBV5-1	TRBJ2-7	many	CASSLVSGYEQYF	TGTGCCAGCAGTTTGGTTTCAGGGTACGAGCAGTACTTC
.	TRBV12-3/TRBV12-4	TRBJ1-6	.	CASTFDSTPSPLHF	TGTGCCAGCACCTTTGACAGTACACCTTCACCCCTCCACTTT
.	TRBV11-1	TRBJ2-5	.	CASSEPGERRGETQYF	TGTGCCAGCAGCGAACCCGGAGAACGACGGGGAGAGACCCAGTACTTC
TRBD1	TRBV9	TRBJ2-2	few	CASSALGQGTGELFF	TGTGCCAGCAGCGCGCTGGGACAGGGGACCGGGGAGCTGTTTTTT
.	TRBV7-7	TRBJ2-1	few	CASSRTTGPYNEQFF	TGTGCTAGCAGCCGGACTACCGGGCCGTACAATGAGCAGTTCTTC
TRBD1	TRBV18	TRBJ2-2	.	CASSLGQARTGELFF	TGTGCCAGCTCACTCGGACAGGCCAGAACCGGGGAGCTGTTTTTT
.	TRBV5-1	TRBJ2-3	many	CASSLPIFVGIPDTQYF	TGCGCCAGCAGCCTCCCCATCTTTGTGGGCATCCCAGATACGCAGTATTTT
.	TRBV5-1	TRBJ2-1	many	CASSLRDSGYNEQFF	TGCGCCAGCAGCTTACGGGACTCCGGGTACAATGAGCAGTTCTTC
TRBD2	TRBV2	TRBJ2-1	few	CASSLRSGRGSYEQFF	TGTGCCAGCAGTCTTAGGAGCGGGAGAGGTTCGTATGAGCAGTTCTTC
.	TRBV11-2	TRBJ1-1	many	CASSSGLSRAKAFF	TGTGCCAGCAGCTCAGGGTTGAGCCGCGCAAAAGCTTTCTTT
TRBD2	TRBV27	TRBJ2-1	few	CASSLMASGPSSYNEQFF	TGTGCCAGCAGTTTAATGGCTAGCGGGCCGAGCTCCTACAATGAGCAGTTCTTC
.	TRBV7-2	TRBJ1-1	.	CASSLARGRGTTEAFF	TGTGCCAGCAGCTTAGCCCGAGGACGGGGGACCACTGAAGCTTTCTTT
TRBD2	TRBV12-3/TRBV12-4	TRBJ2-7	few	CASSPGTSGLEQYF	TGTGCCAGCAGCCCCGGGACTAGCGGTCTGGAGCAGTACTTC
.	TRBV29-1	TRBJ1-2	many	CSVEIQDIDHGYTF	TGCAGCGTTGAGATACAGGACATCGACCATGGCTACACCTTC
.	TRBV12-3/TRBV12-4	TRBJ1-1	few	CASRPGTLEAFF	TGTGCCAGCAGGCCCGGAACACTGGAAGCTTTCTTT
.	TRBV6-1	TRBJ2-1	.	CASSGDSSSYNEQFF	TGTGCCAGCAGTGGGGACTCGAGCTCCTACAATGAGCAGTTCTTC
.	TRBV6-4	TRBJ1-5	.	CASSDSSSTSHEPQHF	TGTGCCAGCAGTGACTCGAGCTCGACGTCTCATGAGCCCCAGCATTTT
.	TRBV25-1	TRBJ1-2	few	CASSGQGRDGYTF	TGTGCCAGCAGTGGGCAGGGGAGAGATGGCTACACCTTC
TRBD1	TRBV6-2/TRBV6-3	TRBJ2-1	few	CASSPPGTGSGNEQFF	TGTGCCAGCAGTCCCCCCGGGACAGGGTCGGGCAATGAGCAGTTCTTC
.	TRBV4-2	TRBJ2-1	many	CASSQVASRAYNEQFF	TGTGCCAGCAGCCAAGTTGCTAGCAGGGCCTACAATGAGCAGTTCTTC
TRBD2	TRBV4-3	TRBJ2-4	many	CASSQDPSGMDIQYF	TGCGCCAGCAGCCAAGATCCTAGCGGGATGGACATTCAGTACTTC
.	TRBV20-1	TRBJ1-5	.	CSAREGERDNQPQHF	TGCAGTGCTAGAGAAGGGGAAAGGGACAATCAGCCCCAGCATTTT
.	TRBV20-1	TRBJ2-1	many	CSAPLGNEQFF	TGCAGTGCTCCTTTGGGGAATGAGCAGTTCTTC
.	TRBV19	TRBJ2-1	.	CASSIGSSSYNEQFF	TGTGCCAGTAGTATCGGCTCCAGCTCCTACAATGAGCAGTTCTTC
TRBD2	TRBV7-8	TRBJ2-5	few	CASSPKVGGGSGGAGETQYF	TGTGCCAGCAGCCCCAAAGTTGGCGGGGGTAGCGGGGGCGCGGGGGAGACCCAGTACTTC
.	TRBV11-2	TRBJ2-3	few	CASSLVFRGTDTQYF	TGTGCCAGCAGCTTAGTTTTCCGGGGCACAGATACGCAGTATTTT
TRBD2	TRBV12-5	TRBJ2-1	many	CASSRSGRADEQFF	TGTGCCAGTTCACGGAGCGGGAGGGCCGATGAGCAGTTCTTC
TRBD1	TRBV13	TRBJ1-1	.	CASSLRQGRTEAFF	TGTGCCAGCAGCTTAAGACAGGGGAGGACTGAAGCTTTCTTT
TRBD2	TRBV19	TRBJ2-2	.	CASMDPGGGPPGELFF	TGTGCCAGTATGGATCCGGGAGGAGGGCCCCCCGGGGAGCTGTTTTTT